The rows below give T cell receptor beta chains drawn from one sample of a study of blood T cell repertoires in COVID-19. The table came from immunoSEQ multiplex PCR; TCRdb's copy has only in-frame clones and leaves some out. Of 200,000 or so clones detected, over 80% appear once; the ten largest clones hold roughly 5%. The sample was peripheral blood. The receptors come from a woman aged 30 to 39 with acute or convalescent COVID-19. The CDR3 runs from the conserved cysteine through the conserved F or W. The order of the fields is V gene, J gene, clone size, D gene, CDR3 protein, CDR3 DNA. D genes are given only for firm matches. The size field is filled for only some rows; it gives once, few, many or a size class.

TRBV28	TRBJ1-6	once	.	CASSWQGMGPLHF	TGTGCCAGCAGTTGGCAGGGAATGGGACCCCTCCACTTT
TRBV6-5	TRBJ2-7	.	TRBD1	CASMDRVKSSWEQYF	TGTGCCAGCATGGACAGGGTAAAATCTTCGTGGGAGCAGTACTTC
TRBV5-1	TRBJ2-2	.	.	CASSLVVAGELFF	TGCGCCAGCAGCTTGGTAGTCGCCGGGGAGCTGTTTTTT
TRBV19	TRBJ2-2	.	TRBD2	CASSLRGLAGDTGELFF	TGTGCCAGTAGTTTAAGGGGACTAGCGGGTGACACCGGGGAGCTGTTTTTT
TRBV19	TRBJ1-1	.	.	CASSKQGNTEAFF	TGTGCCAGTAGTAAACAGGGGAACACTGAAGCTTTCTTT
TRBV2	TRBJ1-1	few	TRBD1	CASFLGQAEAFF	TGTGCCAGCTTTCTCGGACAGGCTGAAGCTTTCTTT
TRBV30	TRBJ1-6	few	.	CAWSGIPNSPLHF	TGTGCCTGGAGTGGTATCCCCAATTCACCCCTCCACTTT
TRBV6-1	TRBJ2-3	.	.	CASSEDTFPPDTQYF	TGTGCCAGCAGTGAAGACACCTTCCCACCTGATACGCAGTATTTT
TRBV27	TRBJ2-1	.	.	CASSFQGDEQFF	TGTGCCAGCAGTTTCCAGGGCGATGAGCAGTTCTTC
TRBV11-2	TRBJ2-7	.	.	CASSSEGISYEQYF	TGTGCCAGCAGCTCCGAGGGCATTTCCTACGAGCAGTACTTC
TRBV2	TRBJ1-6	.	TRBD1	CASSLGQANSPLHF	TGTGCCAGCAGTTTAGGACAGGCGAATTCACCCCTCCACTTT
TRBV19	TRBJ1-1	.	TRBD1	CASSIDPTGQETEAFF	TGTGCCAGTAGTATAGACCCGACGGGACAGGAGACTGAAGCTTTCTTT
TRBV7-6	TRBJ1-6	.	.	CASSSEALHF	TGTGCCAGCAGCTCCGAGGCTCTCCACTTT
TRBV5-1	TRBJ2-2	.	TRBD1	CASSWDSSTGELFF	TGCGCCAGCAGCTGGGACAGCTCCACCGGGGAGCTGTTTTTT
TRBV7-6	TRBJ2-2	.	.	CASSFGGDTGELFF	TGTGCCAGCAGCTTCGGAGGAGATACCGGGGAGCTGTTTTTT
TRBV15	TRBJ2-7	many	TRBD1	CATSSGQGYEQYF	TGTGCCACCAGTTCCGGACAGGGCTACGAGCAGTACTTC
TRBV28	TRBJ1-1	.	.	CASLRVWTEAFF	TGTGCCAGCTTGAGGGTGTGGACTGAAGCTTTCTTT
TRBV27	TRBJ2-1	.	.	CASSSATPTSSFYNEQFF	TGTGCCAGCAGTTCAGCGACTCCGACCTCATCTTTCTACAATGAGCAGTTCTTC
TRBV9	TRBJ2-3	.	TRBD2	CASTSGMSTDTQYF	TGTGCCAGCACGAGCGGGATGAGCACAGATACGCAGTATTTT
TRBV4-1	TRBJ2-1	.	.	CASRLGDSNYNEQFF	TGCGCCAGCAGGCTCGGGGACTCTAATTACAATGAGCAGTTCTTC
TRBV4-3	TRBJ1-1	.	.	CASSQRTGNIEAFF	TGCGCCAGCAGCCAGAGAACAGGGAACATTGAAGCTTTCTTT
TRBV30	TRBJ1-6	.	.	CAWSVLLIDRRNSPLHF	TGTGCCTGGAGTGTACTGTTAATTGACAGGCGTAATTCACCCCTCCACTTT
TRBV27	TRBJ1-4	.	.	CASSLTAKNEKLFF	TGTGCCAGCAGCCTTACAGCTAAAAATGAAAAACTGTTTTTT
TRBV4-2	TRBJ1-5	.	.	CASSEREGNGPQHF	TGTGCCAGCAGCGAAAGGGAGGGCAACGGGCCCCAGCATTTT
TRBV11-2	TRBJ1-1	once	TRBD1	CASSLSTGGNTEAFF	TGTGCCAGCAGCTTATCCACAGGGGGTAACACTGAAGCTTTCTTT
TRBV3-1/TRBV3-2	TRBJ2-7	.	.	CASSQGLGTYEQYF	TGTGCCAGCAGCCAAGGGCTGGGCACCTACGAGCAGTACTTC
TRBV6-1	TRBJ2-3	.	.	CASSDVGPDTQYF	TGTGCCAGCAGTGATGTGGGCCCAGATACGCAGTATTTT
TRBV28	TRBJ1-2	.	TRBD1	CASNSGQGVLDGYTF	TGTGCCAGCAATTCCGGACAGGGGGTTTTGGATGGCTACACCTTC
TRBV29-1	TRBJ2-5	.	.	CSVEDRGGLIPWAQETQYF	TGCAGCGTTGAAGATCGGGGAGGATTGATCCCCTGGGCACAAGAGACCCAGTACTTC
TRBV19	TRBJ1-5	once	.	CASSWGQVRNQPQHF	TGTGCCAGTAGTTGGGGCCAGGTTCGCAATCAGCCCCAGCATTTT
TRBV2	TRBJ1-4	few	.	CASSEGGLQGKLFF	TGTGCCAGCAGTGAAGGGGGACTTCAGGGAAAACTGTTTTTT
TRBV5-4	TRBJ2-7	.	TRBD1	CASSSLQGQEQYF	TGTGCCAGCAGCAGTCTACAGGGGCAAGAGCAGTACTTC
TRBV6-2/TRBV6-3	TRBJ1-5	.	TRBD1	CASSFAGGFGQPQHF	TGTGCCAGCAGTTTCGCAGGGGGCTTCGGTCAGCCCCAGCATTTT
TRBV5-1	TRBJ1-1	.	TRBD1	CASRERAGQGISVDTEAFF	TGCGCCAGCAGGGAGAGGGCCGGACAGGGAATTTCCGTTGACACTGAAGCTTTCTTT
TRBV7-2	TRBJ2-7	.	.	CASSLSQGGDHEQYF	TGTGCCAGCAGCTTATCACAGGGAGGGGACCACGAGCAGTACTTC
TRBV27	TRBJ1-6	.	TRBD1	CASRTGAYSPLHF	TGTGCCAGCAGGACAGGGGCATATTCACCCCTCCACTTT
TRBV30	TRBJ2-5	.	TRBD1	CAWSPDRGQETQYF	TGTGCCTGGAGTCCAGACAGGGGCCAAGAGACCCAGTACTTC
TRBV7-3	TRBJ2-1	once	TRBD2	CASSTPGRGAGYNEQFF	TGTGCCAGCAGCACCCCGGGGCGGGGGGCAGGCTACAATGAGCAGTTCTTC
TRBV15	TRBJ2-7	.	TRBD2	CATSSGGGYYEQYF	TGTGCCACCAGCTCGGGGGGAGGGTACTACGAGCAGTACTTC
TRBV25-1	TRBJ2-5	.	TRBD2	CASSGGGTRVQETQYF	TGTGCCAGCAGTGGGGGGGGGACGAGGGTACAAGAGACCCAGTACTTC
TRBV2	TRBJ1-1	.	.	CASSEAAAPGEAFF	TGTGCCAGCAGTGAAGCGGCGGCACCCGGGGAAGCTTTCTTT
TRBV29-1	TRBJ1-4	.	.	CSVASSAGEKLFF	TGCAGCGTTGCTTCGTCCGCGGGGGAAAAACTGTTTTTT
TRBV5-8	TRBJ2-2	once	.	CASSLGQINGELFF	TGTGCCAGCAGCTTGGGACAGATCAACGGGGAGCTGTTTTTT
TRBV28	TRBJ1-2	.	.	CASSFPQGPYGYTF	TGTGCCAGCAGTTTCCCGCAGGGCCCCTATGGCTACACCTTC
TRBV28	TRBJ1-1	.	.	CASSPRVPAINTEAFF	TGTGCCAGCAGCCCCAGGGTACCGGCCATTAACACTGAAGCTTTCTTT
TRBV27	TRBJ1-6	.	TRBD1	CASSFRDRDSPLHF	TGTGCCAGCAGTTTCCGGGACAGGGATTCACCCCTCCACTTT